This T cell receptor (beta chain) was captured by sequencing in a study of graft-versus-host responses after intestinal transplantation. Whole-study results and caveats: Some GvH clones were seen earlier in gut or blood, suggesting intestinal origin.

The repertoire was sequenced with immunoSEQ multiplex PCR; TCRdb's copy has only in-frame clones and lacks some. The sample yields approximately 60,000 clones, about nine tenths seen once. Graft tissue processing released intraepithelial and lamina propria lymphocytes. To note about this clone: Its antigen remains unknown.

This CDR3 contains 14 residues. Trimming took off 0 bases at V and 1 base at J, with 7 bases between the two ends. In germline, CDR1 is MGHRA, CDR2 YSYEKL. The sequence came from a human patient who received an intestinal transplant, so some T cells may come from the graft donor. V is TRBV4-1 and J is TRBJ2-7, with D possibly being TRBD2 (5 bases). This material consisted of ileum tissue, taken approximately 56 weeks after transplant. CDR3 sequence (DNA): TGCGCCAGCAGCCAAGATACGGGATCCTACGAGCAGTACTTC. Its protein product is CASSQDTGSYEQYF.